A selection of T cell receptor beta chains follows, all from one sample in a study of metastatic and nonmetastatic thyroid tumors. TCRdb reprocessed the PCR reads via MiXCR. Among 25,000 to 40,000 clones listed, over 15% were seen once. Sequencing used blood. All receptors derive from a female donor with papillary thyroid cancer or a benign thyroid nodule (not recorded which). Some clones in this sample may be carry-over from other donors' samples. Both conserved end residues are part of each CDR3. Each record gives: V gene, clone size, D gene, J gene, CDR3 DNA, CDR3 protein. D genes are given only for firm matches. The size of a clone is reported for some rows only, either as once, few or many, or as a class for expanded clones.

v_gene: TRBV20-1; abundance: many; d_gene: NA; j_gene: TRBJ1-2; CDR3nt: TGCAGTGCCTTCCGCGTTAACTATGGCTACACCTTC; CDR3aa: CSAFRVNYGYTF
v_gene: TRBV28; abundance: medium-sized; d_gene: NA; j_gene: TRBJ2-7; CDR3nt: TGTGCCAGCACCCAGGGTTACGAGCAGTACTTC; CDR3aa: CASTQGYEQYF
v_gene: TRBV2; abundance: few; d_gene: TRBD1; j_gene: TRBJ2-1; CDR3nt: TGTGCCAGCCAACCGGGACAGGACTACAATGAGCAGTTCTTC; CDR3aa: CASQPGQDYNEQFF
v_gene: TRBV5-1; abundance: NA; d_gene: TRBD1; j_gene: TRBJ2-2; CDR3nt: TGCGCCAGCAGCCCTGGGACAGTTGGGAACACCGGGGAGCTGTTTTTT; CDR3aa: CASSPGTVGNTGELFF
v_gene: TRBV6-1; abundance: few; d_gene: TRBD2; j_gene: TRBJ2-7; CDR3nt: TGTGCCAGCAGTCCACGCTTAGCGGGGGGCTCCTACGAGCAGTACTTC; CDR3aa: CASSPRLAGGSYEQYF
v_gene: TRBV4-1; abundance: NA; d_gene: NA; j_gene: TRBJ2-4; CDR3nt: TGCGCCAGCAGCCAAGGTACGGGGGGCACCAAAAACATTCAGTACTTC; CDR3aa: CASSQGTGGTKNIQYF
v_gene: TRBV5-1; abundance: many; d_gene: NA; j_gene: TRBJ2-1; CDR3nt: TGCGCCAGCAGCGCCGTCTACAATGAGCAGTTCTTC; CDR3aa: CASSAVYNEQFF
v_gene: TRBV18; abundance: many; d_gene: TRBD1; j_gene: TRBJ2-7; CDR3nt: TGTGCCAGCTCAACCGGACAGGGGGCTAACTACGAGCAGTACTTC; CDR3aa: CASSTGQGANYEQYF
v_gene: TRBV20-1; abundance: NA; d_gene: NA; j_gene: TRBJ1-5; CDR3nt: TGCAGTGCTAGAACACCCGGGGGATGTGTAGGTCGCAATCAGCCCCAGCATTTT; CDR3aa: CSARTPGGCVGRNQPQHF
v_gene: TRBV7-2; abundance: many; d_gene: NA; j_gene: TRBJ2-2; CDR3nt: TGTGCCAGCAGCTTATTGTGGGGTGACACCGGGGAGCTGTTTTTT; CDR3aa: CASSLLWGDTGELFF
v_gene: TRBV9; abundance: many; d_gene: NA; j_gene: TRBJ1-6; CDR3nt: TGTGCCAGCAGCGGCCAACCTTCGGGTGATTCACCCCTCCACTTT; CDR3aa: CASSGQPSGDSPLHF
v_gene: TRBV6-1; abundance: many; d_gene: NA; j_gene: TRBJ2-1; CDR3nt: TGTGCCAGCACAAGGGGCTACAATGAGCAGTTCTTC; CDR3aa: CASTRGYNEQFF
v_gene: TRBV10-1; abundance: NA; d_gene: NA; j_gene: TRBJ2-1; CDR3nt: TGCGCCAGCAGTGACCCCTCGAGGTCTCACGGATCCAATGAGCAGTTCTTC; CDR3aa: CASSDPSRSHGSNEQFF
v_gene: TRBV2; abundance: many; d_gene: NA; j_gene: TRBJ2-7; CDR3nt: TGTGCCAGCGGGGCGACAGGCTACTACGAGCAGTACTTC; CDR3aa: CASGATGYYEQYF
v_gene: TRBV4-2; abundance: many; d_gene: TRBD2; j_gene: TRBJ2-3; CDR3nt: TGTGCCAGCAGCACAGCCGGGACTAGAGATACAGATACGCAGTATTTT; CDR3aa: CASSTAGTRDTDTQYF
v_gene: TRBV12-3/TRBV12-4; abundance: many; d_gene: TRBD2; j_gene: TRBJ2-7; CDR3nt: TGTGCCAGCAGTTTAAGTATTAGCGGGGGGCCCGACGAGCAGTACTTC; CDR3aa: CASSLSISGGPDEQYF
v_gene: TRBV12-1; abundance: NA; d_gene: NA; j_gene: TRBJ2-6; CDR3nt: TGTGCCAGCAGCGAGCCCCTGGGGCAGGTATCTTATCGCACTGGGGCCAACGTCCTGACTTTC; CDR3aa: CASSEPLGQVSYRTGANVLTF
v_gene: TRBV27; abundance: few; d_gene: NA; j_gene: TRBJ1-2; CDR3nt: TGTGCCAGCAGTTCCCTCCTTTTAGCGGGGGTCAACTATGGCTACACCTTC; CDR3aa: CASSSLLLAGVNYGYTF
v_gene: TRBV28; abundance: many; d_gene: TRBD1; j_gene: TRBJ1-5; CDR3nt: TGTGCCAGCAGTTCGTCAGGACAGGGGGGCCGGAATCAGCCCCAGCATTTT; CDR3aa: CASSSSGQGGRNQPQHF
v_gene: TRBV3-1; abundance: few; d_gene: NA; j_gene: TRBJ2-5; CDR3nt: TGTGCCAGCAGCCAAGATTTGGCGGGGACGGAGACCCAGTACTTC; CDR3aa: CASSQDLAGTETQYF
v_gene: TRBV15; abundance: many; d_gene: NA; j_gene: TRBJ2-1; CDR3nt: TGTGCCACCAGCAGAGACGTTGTGAGCTCCTACAATGAGCAGTTCTTC; CDR3aa: CATSRDVVSSYNEQFF
v_gene: TRBV28; abundance: many; d_gene: NA; j_gene: TRBJ1-4; CDR3nt: TGTGCCAGCACTCCGAACAGGGCTGAAAAACTGTTTTTT; CDR3aa: CASTPNRAEKLFF
v_gene: TRBV6-4; abundance: many; d_gene: NA; j_gene: TRBJ2-5; CDR3nt: TGTGCCAGCAGTCGAGGGCAGGGGGAGACCCAGTACTTC; CDR3aa: CASSRGQGETQYF
v_gene: TRBV20-1; abundance: many; d_gene: TRBD2; j_gene: TRBJ2-1; CDR3nt: TGCAGTGCTAGCTTCGGGAGGGGCTCCTACAATGAGCAGTTCTTC; CDR3aa: CSASFGRGSYNEQFF
v_gene: TRBV4-1; abundance: many; d_gene: NA; j_gene: TRBJ1-5; CDR3nt: TGCGCCAGCAGCCAAGTAGGAGGCCCGGGGAACCAGCCCCAGCATTTT; CDR3aa: CASSQVGGPGNQPQHF
v_gene: TRBV28; abundance: many; d_gene: NA; j_gene: TRBJ1-6; CDR3nt: TGTGCCAGCGAGGCAGGCCTTGGTTTTCTCCACTTT; CDR3aa: CASEAGLGFLHF
v_gene: TRBV6-1; abundance: few; d_gene: NA; j_gene: TRBJ2-2; CDR3nt: TGTGCCAGCAGTGAAGGGGGAGGAGGGACCGGGGAGCTGTTTTTT; CDR3aa: CASSEGGGGTGELFF
v_gene: TRBV28; abundance: many; d_gene: NA; j_gene: TRBJ2-2; CDR3nt: TGTGCCAGCAGTTTATGGCAGGGTTCGGACACCGGGGAGCTGTTTTTT; CDR3aa: CASSLWQGSDTGELFF
v_gene: TRBV5-1; abundance: many; d_gene: NA; j_gene: TRBJ2-1; CDR3nt: TGCGCCAGCAGGAGGGATGGTGAGCAGTTCTTC; CDR3aa: CASRRDGEQFF
v_gene: TRBV10-3; abundance: medium-sized; d_gene: TRBD2; j_gene: TRBJ2-7; CDR3nt: TGTGCCATCAGTGAGCGCGGAGCTAGCGGGAGGGACGAGCAGTACTTC; CDR3aa: CAISERGASGRDEQYF
v_gene: TRBV5-6; abundance: NA; d_gene: TRBD1; j_gene: TRBJ2-1; CDR3nt: TGTGCCAGCAGCGGGGGACAGGGGTTCGATGAGCAGCTCTTC; CDR3aa: CASSGGQGFDEQLF
v_gene: TRBV5-1; abundance: many; d_gene: TRBD2; j_gene: TRBJ2-1; CDR3nt: TGCGCCAGCAGCTACATTACTAGCGGGGGGGCCAATGAGCAGTTCTTC; CDR3aa: CASSYITSGGANEQFF
v_gene: TRBV12-3/TRBV12-4; abundance: many; d_gene: TRBD1; j_gene: TRBJ2-2; CDR3nt: TGTGCCAGCAGATTACGGGACAGGGAGACCGGGGAGCTGTTTTTT; CDR3aa: CASRLRDRETGELFF
v_gene: TRBV5-6; abundance: many; d_gene: NA; j_gene: TRBJ2-7; CDR3nt: TGTGCCAGCAGTCCCCCCGGTAGGCCCTACGAGCAGTACTTC; CDR3aa: CASSPPGRPYEQYF
v_gene: TRBV5-6; abundance: many; d_gene: NA; j_gene: TRBJ2-3; CDR3nt: TGTGCTAGCAGAAGACAGGGCACAGATACGCAGTATTTT; CDR3aa: CASRRQGTDTQYF
v_gene: TRBV12-3/TRBV12-4; abundance: many; d_gene: NA; j_gene: TRBJ2-1; CDR3nt: TGTGCCAGCAGTCCCCGAGGCCGGCGGAATGAGCAGTTCTTC; CDR3aa: CASSPRGRRNEQFF
v_gene: TRBV6-1; abundance: NA; d_gene: NA; j_gene: TRBJ2-5; CDR3nt: TGTGCCAGCAGTGAACTAGAACAAGAGACCCAGTACTTC; CDR3aa: CASSELEQETQYF
v_gene: TRBV5-1; abundance: NA; d_gene: NA; j_gene: TRBJ1-2; CDR3nt: TGCGCCAGCAGCTTGGCAGCGTATGGCTACACCTTC; CDR3aa: CASSLAAYGYTF
v_gene: TRBV20-1; abundance: many; d_gene: NA; j_gene: TRBJ2-5; CDR3nt: TGCAGTGCTACCTCGGGGGGCGGTGAGACCCAGTACTTC; CDR3aa: CSATSGGGETQYF
v_gene: TRBV4-3; abundance: many; d_gene: TRBD1; j_gene: TRBJ1-1; CDR3nt: TGCGCCAGCAGCCAAGATTCAGGGGGGAACACTGAAGCTTTCTTT; CDR3aa: CASSQDSGGNTEAFF
v_gene: TRBV2; abundance: many; d_gene: TRBD1; j_gene: TRBJ2-7; CDR3nt: TGTGCCAGCAGTCGGGACAGGGGCAAGGGCGAGCAGTACTTC; CDR3aa: CASSRDRGKGEQYF
v_gene: TRBV15; abundance: NA; d_gene: TRBD2; j_gene: TRBJ2-3; CDR3nt: TGTGCCACCAGCAGAGATACGCTAGCGGGAGCTGGAACAGATACGCAGTATTTT; CDR3aa: CATSRDTLAGAGTDTQYF
v_gene: TRBV11-2; abundance: many; d_gene: NA; j_gene: TRBJ2-4; CDR3nt: TGTGCCAGCAGCTTAGGTCAGATCGCCAAAAACATTCAGTACTTC; CDR3aa: CASSLGQIAKNIQYF